This T cell receptor beta chain stems from a study of T cell responses to AZD1222 COVID-19 vaccine. Overall study findings and caveats: Donor demographics were predominantly white British with a female majority; clonal diversity may be underestimated.

Of note for this clone: The antigen remains unidentified.

Repertoires were generated with immunoSEQ multiplex PCR, while TCRdb's copy carries only in-frame clones and drops some. The table shows roughly 100,000 clones, with approximately 90% occurring only once. The CDR3 length is 15 residues. Germline CDR1 SNHLY, CDR2 FYNNEI. Trimming left V 1 base short and J 4 bases short, with 8 bases between. The V call is TRBV2, the J call TRBJ1-6; tentative D call: TRBD1 (6 bases). This sequence was found in an adult in good health. The material sequenced was peripheral blood, taken on day 0 of AZD1222 vaccination. CDR3 bases: TGTGCCAGCAGTGAAGGGCAGGGGTATAATTCACCCCTCCACTTT. Translated, it gives CASSEGQGYNSPLHF.